This T cell receptor beta chain is from a study of blood T cell repertoires in COVID-19. Study at large: The study drew acute and convalescent COVID-19 samples from the United States, Italy and Spain. PBMCs, B-cell-depleted T cells, or T cells were the source of the cDNA or gDNA that made up the material.

In the source study's methods: Amplification with reference gene primers provided the estimates of nucleated cell counts. TCRdb's copy holds only in-frame clones and misses some; the assay was immunoSEQ multiplex PCR. Clone size and the V and J calls come from that table; the DNA yielded D and trimming. The sample consists of 85,000 to 120,000 clones, 70% to 90% of them appearing once. Trimming took 2 bases from V and 0 from J, leaving 11 bases between them. Germline loops: CDR1 SGDLS, CDR2 YYNGEE. This CDR3 has 15 residues. The rearrangement joins TRBV9 to TRBJ1-1, with a tentative D call TRBD1 (6 bases). The sequenced material came from peripheral blood. The sequence derives from a man between 50 and 59 years old with active COVID-19. In nucleotides, the CDR3 is TGTGCCAGCAGCGTGAAGACAGGACTGAACACTGAAGCTTTCTTT. Protein: CASSVKTGLNTEAFF.